This T cell receptor (beta chain) was identified during a study of beta chain features in type 1 diabetes. The authors reverse transcribed all of the isolated RNA, so sequencing captured expressed TCRB transcripts. Clones were read by immunoSEQ multiplex PCR, and TCRdb kept only the in-frame ones, dropping some. The sample lists about 360,000 clones, roughly 12% occurring once. Germline V CDR1 and CDR2: SQVTM, ANQGSEA. J lost 0 bases, V lost 6 bases, and 14 bases had no gene match. CDR3 length: 17 amino acids. This clone was observed many times. Sequencing was performed on naive CD4+ T cells from blood. The chain carries TRBV29-1 and TRBJ2-4, with 7 bases lining up with TRBD1. This receptor was obtained from a man in his late teens or twenties in good health. The CDR3 sequence is CSVSTGPGVQAKNIQYF. CDR3 in DNA: TGCAGCGTCTCGACAGGGCCAGGGGTTCAAGCCAAAAACATTCAGTACTTC.